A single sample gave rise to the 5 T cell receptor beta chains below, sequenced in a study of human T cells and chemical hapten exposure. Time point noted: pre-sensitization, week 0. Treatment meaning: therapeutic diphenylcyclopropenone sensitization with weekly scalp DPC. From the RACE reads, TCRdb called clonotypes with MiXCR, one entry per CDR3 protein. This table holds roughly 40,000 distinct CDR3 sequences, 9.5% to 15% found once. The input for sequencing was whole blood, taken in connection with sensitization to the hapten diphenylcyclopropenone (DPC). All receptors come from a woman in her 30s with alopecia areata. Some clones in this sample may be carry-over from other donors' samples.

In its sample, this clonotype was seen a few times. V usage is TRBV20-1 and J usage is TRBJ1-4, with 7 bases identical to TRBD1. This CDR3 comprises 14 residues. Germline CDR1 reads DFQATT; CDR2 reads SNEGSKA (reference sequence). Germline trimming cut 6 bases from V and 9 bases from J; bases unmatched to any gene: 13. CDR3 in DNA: TGCAGTGCGTACGAGATGGAACAGGGGAAAAAACTGTTTTTT. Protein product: CSAYEMEQGKKLFF.

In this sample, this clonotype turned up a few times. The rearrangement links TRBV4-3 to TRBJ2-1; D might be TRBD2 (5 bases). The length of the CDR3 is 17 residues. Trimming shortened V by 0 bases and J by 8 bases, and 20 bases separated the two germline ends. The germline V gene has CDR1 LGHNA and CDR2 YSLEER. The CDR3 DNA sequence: TGCGCCAGCAGCCAAGATTGGAGAACGGGATTCAAGGATGAGCAGTTCTTC. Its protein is CASSQDWRTGFKDEQFF.

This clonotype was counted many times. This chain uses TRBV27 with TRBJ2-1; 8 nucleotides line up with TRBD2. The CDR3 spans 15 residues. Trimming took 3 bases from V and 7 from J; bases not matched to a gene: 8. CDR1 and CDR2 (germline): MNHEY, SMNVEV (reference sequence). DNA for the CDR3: TGTGCCAGCAGTTTGGCGGGAGGTTCTCGGAATGAGCAGTTCTTC. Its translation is CASSLAGGSRNEQFF.

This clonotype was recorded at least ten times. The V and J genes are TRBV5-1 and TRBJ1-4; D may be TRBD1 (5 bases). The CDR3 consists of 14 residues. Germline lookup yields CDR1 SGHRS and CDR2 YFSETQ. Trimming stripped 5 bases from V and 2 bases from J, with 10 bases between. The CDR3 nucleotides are TGCGCCAGCAGTCCAGGGAACACTAATGAAAAACTGTTTTTT. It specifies CASSPGNTNEKLFF.

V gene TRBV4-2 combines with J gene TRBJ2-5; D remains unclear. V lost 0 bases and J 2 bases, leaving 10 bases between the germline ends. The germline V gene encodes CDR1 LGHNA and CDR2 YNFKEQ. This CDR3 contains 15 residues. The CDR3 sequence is CASSQEWQPQETQYF. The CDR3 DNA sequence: TGTGCCAGCAGCCAAGAGTGGCAGCCTCAAGAGACCCAGTACTTC.